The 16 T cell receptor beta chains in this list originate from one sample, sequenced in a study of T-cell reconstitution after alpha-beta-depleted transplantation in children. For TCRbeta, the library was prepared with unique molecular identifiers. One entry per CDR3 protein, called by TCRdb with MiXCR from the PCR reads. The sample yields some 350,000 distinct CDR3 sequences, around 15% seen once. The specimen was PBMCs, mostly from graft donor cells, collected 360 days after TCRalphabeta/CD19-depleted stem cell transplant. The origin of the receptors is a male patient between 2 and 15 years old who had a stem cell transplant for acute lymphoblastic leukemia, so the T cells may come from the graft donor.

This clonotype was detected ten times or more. The CDR3: CASSFDWREGQFF. In nucleotides, the CDR3 is TGTGCCAGCAGTTTCGATTGGCGGGAGGGGCAGTTCTTC. J is TRBJ2-1 and V is TRBV12-3 or TRBV12-4; 9 nucleotides line up with TRBD2. There are 13 residues in the CDR3. Trimming took 3 bases from V and 12 from J; bases not matched to a gene: 6.

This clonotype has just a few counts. CDR3 sequence: CASRWRGDTGELFF. The DNA of the CDR3 is TGTGCCAGCAGATGGCGGGGGGACACCGGGGAGCTGTTTTTT. This chain joins TRBV25-1 and TRBJ2-2; 8 bases align to TRBD2. V shed 6 bases and J 3 bases; nucleotides not matched to a gene: 3. The CDR3 length is 14 residues. Germline CDR1 is MGHDK and CDR2 is SYGVNS.

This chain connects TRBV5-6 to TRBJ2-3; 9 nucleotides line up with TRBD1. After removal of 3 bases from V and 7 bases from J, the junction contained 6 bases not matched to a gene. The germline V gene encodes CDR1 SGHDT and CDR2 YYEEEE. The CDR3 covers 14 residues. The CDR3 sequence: CASSWGQGKHTQYF. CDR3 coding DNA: TGTGCCAGCAGCTGGGGACAGGGCAAGCATACGCAGTATTTT.

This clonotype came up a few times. The CDR3: CASSPGIGLAGNTGELFF. The CDR3 DNA reads TGTGCCAGCAGTCCCGGGATCGGACTAGCGGGGAACACCGGGGAGCTGTTTTTT. V and J are TRBV12-3 or TRBV12-4 and TRBJ2-2, with TRBD2 matching over 11 bases. CDR3 size: 18 residues. J was trimmed by 1 base and V by 5 bases; bases with no gene match: 9.

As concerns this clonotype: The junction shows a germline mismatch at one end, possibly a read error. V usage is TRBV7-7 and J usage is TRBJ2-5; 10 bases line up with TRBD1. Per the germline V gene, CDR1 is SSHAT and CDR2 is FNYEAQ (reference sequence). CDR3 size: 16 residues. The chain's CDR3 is CASSLARTGGQETQYF. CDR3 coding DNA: TGTGCTAGCAGCTTAGCCCGGACAGGGGGCCAAGAGACCCAGTACTTC.

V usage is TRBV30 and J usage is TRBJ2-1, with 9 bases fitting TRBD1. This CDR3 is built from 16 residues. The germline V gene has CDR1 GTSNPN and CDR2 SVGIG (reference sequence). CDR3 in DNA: TGTTTCGGGGCGCCAGGGACGACAGGGGGCTACAATGAGCAGTTCTTC. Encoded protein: CFGAPGTTGGYNEQFF.

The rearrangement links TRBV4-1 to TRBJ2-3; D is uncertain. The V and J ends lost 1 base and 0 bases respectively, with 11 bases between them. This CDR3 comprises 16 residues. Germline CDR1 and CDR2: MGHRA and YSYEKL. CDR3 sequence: CASSQAPPPSTDTQYF. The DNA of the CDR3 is TGCGCCAGCAGCCAAGCCCCTCCACCGAGCACAGATACGCAGTATTTT.

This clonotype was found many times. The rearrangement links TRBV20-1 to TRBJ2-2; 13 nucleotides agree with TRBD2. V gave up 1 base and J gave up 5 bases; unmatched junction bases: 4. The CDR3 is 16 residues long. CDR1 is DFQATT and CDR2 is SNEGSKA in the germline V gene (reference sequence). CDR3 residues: CSARGGLAGVTGELFF. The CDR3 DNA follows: TGCAGTGCTAGAGGAGGACTAGCGGGAGTTACCGGGGAGCTGTTTTTT.

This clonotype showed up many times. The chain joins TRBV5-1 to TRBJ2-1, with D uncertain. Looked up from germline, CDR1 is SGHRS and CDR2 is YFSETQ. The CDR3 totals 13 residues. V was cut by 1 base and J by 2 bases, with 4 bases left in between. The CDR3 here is CASSLRPYNEQFF. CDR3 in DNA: TGCGCCAGCAGCTTGCGGCCCTACAATGAGCAGTTCTTC.

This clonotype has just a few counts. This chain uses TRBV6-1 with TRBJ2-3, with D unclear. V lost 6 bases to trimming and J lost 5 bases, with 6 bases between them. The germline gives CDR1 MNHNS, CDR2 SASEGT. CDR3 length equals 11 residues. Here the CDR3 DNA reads TGTGCCAGCAGGATACAAGATACGCAGTATTTT. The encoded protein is CASRIQDTQYF.

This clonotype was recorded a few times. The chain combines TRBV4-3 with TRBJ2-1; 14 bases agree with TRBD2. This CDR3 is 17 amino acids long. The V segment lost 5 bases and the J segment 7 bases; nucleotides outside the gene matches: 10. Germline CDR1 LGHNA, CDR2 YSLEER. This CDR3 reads CASSAGLAGGTINEQFF. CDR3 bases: TGCGCCAGCAGCGCCGGACTAGCGGGAGGTACTATAAATGAGCAGTTCTTC.

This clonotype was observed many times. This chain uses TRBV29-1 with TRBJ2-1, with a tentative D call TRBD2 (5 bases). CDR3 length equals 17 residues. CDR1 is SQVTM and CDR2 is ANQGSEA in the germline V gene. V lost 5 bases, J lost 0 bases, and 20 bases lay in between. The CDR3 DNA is TGCAGCGTTCCTCGAGGGTGGATACCGAGCTCCTACAATGAGCAGTTCTTC. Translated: CSVPRGWIPSSYNEQFF.

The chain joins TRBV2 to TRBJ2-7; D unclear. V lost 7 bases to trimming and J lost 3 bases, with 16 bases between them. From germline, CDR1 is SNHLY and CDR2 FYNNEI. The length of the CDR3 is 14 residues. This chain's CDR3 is CASNGNSFLYEQYF. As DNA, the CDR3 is TGTGCCAGCAACGGCAACAGTTTCCTCTACGAGCAGTACTTC.

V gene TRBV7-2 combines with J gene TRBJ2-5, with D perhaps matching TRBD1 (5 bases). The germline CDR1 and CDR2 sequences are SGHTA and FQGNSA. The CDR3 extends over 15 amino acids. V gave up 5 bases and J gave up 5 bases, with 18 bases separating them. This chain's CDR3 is CASSPAGQIRETQYF. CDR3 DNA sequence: TGTGCCAGCAGCCCAGCAGGGCAGATTAGGGAGACCCAGTACTTC. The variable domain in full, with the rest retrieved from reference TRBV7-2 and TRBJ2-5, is GAGVSQSPSNKVTEKGKDVELRCDPISGHTALYWYRQSLGQGLEFLIYFQGNSAPDKSGLPSDRFSAERTGGSVSTLTIQRTQQEDSAVYLCASSPAGQIRETQYFGPGTRLLVL.

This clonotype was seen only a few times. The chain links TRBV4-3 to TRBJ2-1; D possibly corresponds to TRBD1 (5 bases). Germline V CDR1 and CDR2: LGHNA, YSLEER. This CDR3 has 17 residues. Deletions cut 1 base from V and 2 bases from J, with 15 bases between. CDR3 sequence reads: CASSQAPLQGPYNEQFF. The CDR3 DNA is TGCGCCAGCAGCCAAGCCCCTTTGCAGGGTCCCTACAATGAGCAGTTCTTC.

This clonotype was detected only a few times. CDR3 sequence: CASSQVGGVGPYNEQFF. CDR3 sequence (DNA): TGCGCCAGCAGCCAAGTGGGCGGAGTAGGACCTTACAATGAGCAGTTCTTC. The chain uses TRBV4-3 and TRBJ2-1; D is ambiguous. The CDR3 contains 17 residues. V was trimmed by 1 base and J by 4 bases, leaving 17 bases between them. Germline CDR1 is LGHNA and CDR2 is YSLEER.